The sequence of this T cell receptor (beta chain) was determined in a study of T-cell reconstitution after alpha-beta-depleted transplantation in children. V dropped 1 base and J dropped 3; count of bases not matched to a gene: 14. The CDR3 extends over 17 amino acids. Germline V gene sequence: CDR1 DFQATT, CDR2 SNEGSKA (reference sequence). As it was prepared, the TCRbeta library received unique molecular identifiers. TCRdb itself ran the PCR reads through MiXCR, one entry per CDR3 protein. Of approximately 400,000 distinct CDR3 sequences listed, about a sixth are singletons. J is TRBJ2-7 and V is TRBV20-1, with 8 bases identical to TRBD1. The sequences come from PBMCs, mostly from graft donor cells, collected 360 days after TCRalphabeta/CD19-depleted stem cell transplant. The receptor comes from a boy younger than two who had a stem cell transplant for Wiskott-Aldrich syndrome, so the T cells may come from the graft donor. The CDR3 region is CSARVWDRSPLLYEQYF. CDR3 sequence (DNA): TGCAGTGCTAGAGTTTGGGACAGGTCCCCCCTCCTCTACGAGCAGTACTTC.